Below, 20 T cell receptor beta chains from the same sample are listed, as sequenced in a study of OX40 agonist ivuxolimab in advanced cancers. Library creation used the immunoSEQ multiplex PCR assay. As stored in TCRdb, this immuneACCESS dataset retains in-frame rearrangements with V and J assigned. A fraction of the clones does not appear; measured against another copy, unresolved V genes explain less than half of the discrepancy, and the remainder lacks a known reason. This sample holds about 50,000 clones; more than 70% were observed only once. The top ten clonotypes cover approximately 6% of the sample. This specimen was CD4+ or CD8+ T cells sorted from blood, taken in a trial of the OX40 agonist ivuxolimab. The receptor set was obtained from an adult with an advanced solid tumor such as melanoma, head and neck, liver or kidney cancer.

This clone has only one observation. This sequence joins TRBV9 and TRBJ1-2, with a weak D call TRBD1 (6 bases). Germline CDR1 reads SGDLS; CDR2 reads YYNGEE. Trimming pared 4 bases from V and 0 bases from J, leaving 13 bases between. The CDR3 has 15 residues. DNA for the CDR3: TGTGCCAGCAGCCCTTCCGGGACAACTAACTATGGCTACACCTTC. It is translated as CASSPSGTTNYGYTF.

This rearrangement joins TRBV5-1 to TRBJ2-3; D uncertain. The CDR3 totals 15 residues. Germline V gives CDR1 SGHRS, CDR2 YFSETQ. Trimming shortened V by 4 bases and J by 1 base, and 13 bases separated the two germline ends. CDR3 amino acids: CASSLNGEGTDTQYF. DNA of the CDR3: TGCGCCAGCAGCCTCAATGGCGAGGGCACAGATACGCAGTATTTT. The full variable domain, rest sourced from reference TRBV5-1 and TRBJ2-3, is KAGVTQTPRYLIKTRGQQVTLSCSPISGHRSVSWYQQTPGQGLQFLFEYFSETQRNKGNFPGRFSGRQFSNSRSEMNVSTLELGDSALYLCASSLNGEGTDTQYFGPGTRLTVL.

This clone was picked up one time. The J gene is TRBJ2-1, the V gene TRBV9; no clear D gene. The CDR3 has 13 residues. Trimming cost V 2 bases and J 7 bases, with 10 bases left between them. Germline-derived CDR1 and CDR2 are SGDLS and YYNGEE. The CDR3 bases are TGTGCCAGCAGCGTGGACGATCTTAATGAGCAGTTCTTC. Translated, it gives CASSVDDLNEQFF. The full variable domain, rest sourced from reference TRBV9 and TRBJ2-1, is DSGVTQTPKHLITATGQRVTLRCSPRSGDLSVYWYQQSLDQGLQFLIQYYNGEERAKGNILERFSAQQFPDLHSELNLSSLELGDSALYFCASSVDDLNEQFFGPGTRLTVL.

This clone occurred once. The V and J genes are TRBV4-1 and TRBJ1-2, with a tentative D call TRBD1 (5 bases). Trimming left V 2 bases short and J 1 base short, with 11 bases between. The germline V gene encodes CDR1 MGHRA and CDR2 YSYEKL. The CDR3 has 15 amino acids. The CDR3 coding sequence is TGCGCCAGCAGCCAAAGGCAGGGAATTAACTATGGCTACACCTTC. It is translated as CASSQRQGINYGYTF.

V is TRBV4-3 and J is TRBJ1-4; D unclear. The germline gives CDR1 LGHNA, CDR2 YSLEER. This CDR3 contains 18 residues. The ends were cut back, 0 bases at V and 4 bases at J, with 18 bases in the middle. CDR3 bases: TGCGCCAGCAGCCAAGATACATCGGACGCAACCTATAATGAAAAACTGTTTTTT. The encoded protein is CASSQDTSDATYNEKLFF.

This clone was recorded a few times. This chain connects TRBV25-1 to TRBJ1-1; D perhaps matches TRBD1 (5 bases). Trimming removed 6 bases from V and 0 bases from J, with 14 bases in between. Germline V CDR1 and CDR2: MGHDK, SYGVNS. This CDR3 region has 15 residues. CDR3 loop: CASRDVGGLNTEAFF. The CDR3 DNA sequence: TGTGCCAGCAGGGATGTTGGGGGGTTGAACACTGAAGCTTTCTTT.

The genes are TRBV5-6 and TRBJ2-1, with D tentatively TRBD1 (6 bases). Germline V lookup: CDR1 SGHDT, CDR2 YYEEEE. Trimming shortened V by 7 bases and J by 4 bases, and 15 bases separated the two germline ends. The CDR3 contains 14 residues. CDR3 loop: CASSGTRKYNEQFF. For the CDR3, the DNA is TGTGCCAGCTCCGGGACACGGAAGTACAATGAGCAGTTCTTC.

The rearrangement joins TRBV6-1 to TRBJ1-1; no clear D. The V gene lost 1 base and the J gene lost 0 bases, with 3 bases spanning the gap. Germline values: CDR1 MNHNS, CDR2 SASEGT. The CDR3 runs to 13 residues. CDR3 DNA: TGTGCCAGCAGTGAAGTTGTGAACACTGAAGCTTTCTTT. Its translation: CASSEVVNTEAFF.

As DNA, the CDR3 is TGTGCCATCAGTGAGGAGCTAGCGGTCACTTCCTACGAGCAGTACTTC. The encoded protein is CAISEELAVTSYEQYF. This chain links TRBV10-3 with TRBJ2-7, with 7 bases matching TRBD2. Germline V CDR1 and CDR2: ENHRY, SYGVKD. This CDR3 contains 16 residues. Trimming cost V 2 bases and J 1 base; bases outside gene matches: 8.

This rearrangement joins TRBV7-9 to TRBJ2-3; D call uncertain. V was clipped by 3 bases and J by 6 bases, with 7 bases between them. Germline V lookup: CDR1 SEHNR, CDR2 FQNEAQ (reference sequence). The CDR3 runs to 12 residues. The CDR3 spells CASSFEPDTQYF. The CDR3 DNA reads TGTGCCAGCAGCTTCGAGCCCGATACGCAGTATTTT.

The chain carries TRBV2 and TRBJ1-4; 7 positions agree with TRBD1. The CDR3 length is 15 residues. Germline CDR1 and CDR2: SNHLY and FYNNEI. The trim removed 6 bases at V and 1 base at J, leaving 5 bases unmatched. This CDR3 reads CASRPGQETNEKLFF. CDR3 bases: TGTGCCAGCAGACCCGGACAGGAAACTAATGAAAAACTGTTTTTT. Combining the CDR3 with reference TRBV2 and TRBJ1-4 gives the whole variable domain EPEVTQTPSHQVTQMGQEVILRCVPISNHLYFYWYRQILGQKVEFLVSFYNNEISEKSEIFDDQFSVERPDGSNFTLKIRSTKLEDSAMYFCASRPGQETNEKLFFGSGTQLSVL.

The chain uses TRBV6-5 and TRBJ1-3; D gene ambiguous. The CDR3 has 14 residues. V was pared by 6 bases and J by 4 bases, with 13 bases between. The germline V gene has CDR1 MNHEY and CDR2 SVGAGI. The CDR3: CASRASMPGNTIYF. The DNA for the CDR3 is TGTGCCAGCAGGGCTAGTATGCCCGGAAACACCATATATTTT.

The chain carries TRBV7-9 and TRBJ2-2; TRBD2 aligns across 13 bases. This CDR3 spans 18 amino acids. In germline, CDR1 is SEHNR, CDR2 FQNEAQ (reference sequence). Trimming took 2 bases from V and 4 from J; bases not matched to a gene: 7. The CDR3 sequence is CASSLTPGTSGTTGELFF. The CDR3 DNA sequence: TGTGCCAGCAGCTTAACCCCCGGGACTAGCGGGACCACCGGGGAGCTGTTTTTT. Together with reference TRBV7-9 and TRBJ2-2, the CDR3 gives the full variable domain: DTGVSQNPRHKITKRGQNVTFRCDPISEHNRLYWYRQTLGQGPEFLTYFQNEAQLEKSRLLSDRFSAERPKGSFSTLEIQRTEQGDSAMYLCASSLTPGTSGTTGELFFGEGSRLTVL.

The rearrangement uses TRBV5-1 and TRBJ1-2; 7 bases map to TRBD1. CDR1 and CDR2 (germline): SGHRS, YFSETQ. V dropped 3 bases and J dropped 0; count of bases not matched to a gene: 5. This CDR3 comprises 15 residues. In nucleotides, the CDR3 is TGCGCCAGCAGCTCACGACAGGGCACTAACTATGGCTACACCTTC. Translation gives CASSSRQGTNYGYTF.

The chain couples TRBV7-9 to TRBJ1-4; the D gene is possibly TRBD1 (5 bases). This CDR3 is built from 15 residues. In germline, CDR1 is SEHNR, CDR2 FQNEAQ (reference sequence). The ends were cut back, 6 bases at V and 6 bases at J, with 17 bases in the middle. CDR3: CASRRDGGGYEKLFF. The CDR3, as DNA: TGTGCCAGCAGAAGGGACGGGGGAGGTTATGAAAAACTGTTTTTT.

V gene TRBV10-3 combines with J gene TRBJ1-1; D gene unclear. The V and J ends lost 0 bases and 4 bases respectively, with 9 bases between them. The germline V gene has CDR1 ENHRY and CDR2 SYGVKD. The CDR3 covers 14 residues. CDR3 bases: TGTGCCATCAGTGAGTCGGCAGTCTCCACTGAAGCTTTCTTT. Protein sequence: CAISESAVSTEAFF.

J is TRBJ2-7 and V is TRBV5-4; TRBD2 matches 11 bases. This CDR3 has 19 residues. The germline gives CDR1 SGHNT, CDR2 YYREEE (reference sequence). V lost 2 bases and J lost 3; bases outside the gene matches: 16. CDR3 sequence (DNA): TGTGCCAGCAGCTTTGACGGACGACTAGCGGGAAGTGTTGTCTACGAGCAGTACGTC. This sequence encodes CASSFDGRLAGSVVYEQYV.

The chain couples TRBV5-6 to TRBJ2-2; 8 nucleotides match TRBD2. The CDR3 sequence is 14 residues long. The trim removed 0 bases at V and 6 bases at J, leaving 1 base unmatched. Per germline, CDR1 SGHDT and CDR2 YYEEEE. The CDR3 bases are TGTGCCAGCAGCTTGGCGGGAGGGCCCGGGGAGCTGTTTTTT. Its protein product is CASSLAGGPGELFF. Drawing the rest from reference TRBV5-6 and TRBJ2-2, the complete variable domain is DAGVTQSPTHLIKTRGQQVTLRCSPKSGHDTVSWYQQALGQGPQFIFQYYEEEERQRGNFPDRFSGHQFPNYSSELNVNALLLGDSALYLCASSLAGGPGELFFGEGSRLTVL.

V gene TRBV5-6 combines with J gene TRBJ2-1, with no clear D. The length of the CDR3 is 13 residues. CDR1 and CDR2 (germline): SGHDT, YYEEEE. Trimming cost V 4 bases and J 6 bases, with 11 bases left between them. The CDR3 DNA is TGTGCCAGCAGCATCGCCCCTGGCAATGAGCAGTTCTTC. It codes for CASSIAPGNEQFF.

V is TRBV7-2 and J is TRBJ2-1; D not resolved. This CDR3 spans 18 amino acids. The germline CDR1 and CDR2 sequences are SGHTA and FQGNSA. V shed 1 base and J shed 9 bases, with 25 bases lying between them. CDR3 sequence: CASSLVFIGGSKYGEQFF. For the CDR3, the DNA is TGTGCCAGCAGCTTAGTCTTTATTGGTGGGTCAAAGTATGGTGAGCAGTTCTTC.